A selection of T cell receptor beta chains follows, all from one sample in a study of monozygotic twins with inflammatory bowel disease. TCRdb re-called the 5' RACE reads; every CDR3 protein appears as one record, without DNA. With approximately 200,000 distinct CDR3 sequences in the sample, the ten largest clones hold approximately 7.7%. The sequenced material came from blood. Receptor source: a human donor with ulcerative colitis or Crohn's disease, or a healthy co-twin of an affected twin (not recorded which). Both conserved end residues are part of each CDR3.

CDR3,V,J
CSAGRDRDYEQYF,TRBV20-1,TRBJ2-7
CASTTETGYTF,TRBV28,TRBJ1-2
CSAAGTGGSGTEAFF,TRBV20-1,TRBJ1-1
CASSPDGGTEAFF,TRBV7-3,TRBJ1-1
CASSVSGSQYF,TRBV7-2,TRBJ2-5
CASSFIGGDTQYF,TRBV7-9,TRBJ2-3
CASSLVSGSGGYTF,TRBV5-1,TRBJ1-2
CASRPGLAGESSYNEQFF,TRBV5-1,TRBJ2-1
CASSPRASSTDTQYF,TRBV18,TRBJ2-3
CASSLVPSQTSGRAFEQFF,TRBV11-2,TRBJ2-1
CASSEERGAYEQYF,TRBV6-1,TRBJ2-7
CAWNLEAYTEAFF,TRBV30,TRBJ1-1
CASSSGEQGARTDTQYF,TRBV5-1,TRBJ2-3
CSVPLAGGVAYNEQFF,TRBV20-1,TRBJ2-1
CSGQRGGRADTQYF,TRBV29-1,TRBJ2-3
CASSQGARSTDTQYF,TRBV14,TRBJ2-3